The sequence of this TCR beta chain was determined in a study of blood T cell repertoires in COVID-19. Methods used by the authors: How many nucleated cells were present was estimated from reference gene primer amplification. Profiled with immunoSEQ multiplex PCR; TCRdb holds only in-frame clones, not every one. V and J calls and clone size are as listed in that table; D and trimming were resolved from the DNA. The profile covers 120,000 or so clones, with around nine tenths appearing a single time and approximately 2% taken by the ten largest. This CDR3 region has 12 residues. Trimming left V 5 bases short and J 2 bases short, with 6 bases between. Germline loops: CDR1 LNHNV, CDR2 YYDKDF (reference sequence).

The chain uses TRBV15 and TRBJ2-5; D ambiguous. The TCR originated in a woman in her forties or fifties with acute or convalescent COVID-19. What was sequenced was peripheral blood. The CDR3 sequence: CATSSRQETQYF. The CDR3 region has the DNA TGTGCCACCAGCTCGAGGCAAGAGACCCAGTACTTC.